Each of the 13 T cell receptor beta chains below was sequenced from the same sample in a study of T cell responses to AZD1222 COVID-19 vaccine. The data were produced by immunoSEQ multiplex PCR, yet TCRdb's version contains in-frame clones alone and is incomplete. Found here are 150,000 to 200,000 clones, roughly 91% of them singletons; the top ten hold about 5.9%. This specimen was peripheral blood, taken 28 days after the second AZD1222 dose. All receptors come from an adult who received the AZD1222 COVID-19 vaccine.

The chain couples TRBV10-3 to TRBJ2-7; 9 bases fit TRBD2. In germline, CDR1 is ENHRY, CDR2 SYGVKD. Germline trimming cut 4 bases from V and 4 bases from J; bases unmatched to any gene: 2. The CDR3 sequence is 13 residues long. The chain's CDR3 is CAISGLAEYEQYF. Here the CDR3 DNA reads TGTGCCATCAGTGGACTAGCGGAATACGAGCAGTACTTC.

This clone was seen once. The chain links TRBV2 to TRBJ1-2; weak D call: TRBD1 (5 bases). V was cut by 1 base and J by 2 bases, with 17 bases left in between. The CDR3 loop spans 17 amino acids. CDR1 SNHLY and CDR2 FYNNEI come from the germline V gene. The CDR3 sequence is CASSEGPVVGGNYGYTF. The CDR3 coding sequence is TGTGCCAGCAGTGAAGGTCCGGTAGTCGGGGGGAACTATGGCTACACCTTC.

V is TRBV14 and J is TRBJ2-2; D possibly uses TRBD1 or TRBD2 (6 bases each). The V gene's germline CDR1 is SGHDN and CDR2 FVKESK. The germline V and J ends were trimmed by 2 bases and 1 base, with 11 bases remaining between them. This CDR3 has 16 amino acids. The CDR3 loop is CASSQLRGVNTGELFF. The CDR3 DNA reads TGTGCCAGCAGCCAACTTAGGGGGGTGAACACCGGGGAGCTGTTTTTT.

The V gene is TRBV9, the J gene TRBJ2-3; tentative D call: TRBD1 (6 bases). V shed 0 bases and J shed 2 bases, with 13 bases lying between them. The CDR3 is made up of 16 amino acids. Germline values: CDR1 SGDLS, CDR2 YYNGEE. CDR3 sequence (DNA): TGTGCCAGCAGCGTAGTTGGACAGATATCCACAGATACGCAGTATTTT. Its protein product is CASSVVGQISTDTQYF.

This chain links TRBV5-5 with TRBJ1-4; no clear D gene. The CDR3 consists of 17 residues. V lost 0 bases and J 6 bases, leaving 18 bases between the germline ends. Germline V gives CDR1 SGHKS, CDR2 YYEKEE (reference sequence). In nucleotides, the CDR3 is TGTGCCAGCAGCTTGGCAGTCTCTGTCCAATCGGATGAAAAACTGTTTTTT. This encodes CASSLAVSVQSDEKLFF.

The CDR3 DNA follows: TGTGCCAGCAGCTTAGCGGGGGCGAACACCGGGGAGCTGTTTTTT. Amino acids: CASSLAGANTGELFF. The chain couples TRBV7-3 to TRBJ2-2; 7 nucleotides align to TRBD2. Germline V gives CDR1 SGHTA, CDR2 FQGTGA. Trimming at V came to 2 bases and at J to 0 bases, leaving 0 bases not matched to a gene. The CDR3 sequence is 15 residues long.

The V and J genes are TRBV29-1 and TRBJ2-7; weak D call: TRBD2 (6 bases). The V gene lost 4 bases and the J gene lost 5 bases, with 18 bases spanning the gap. The CDR3 is 14 residues long. In germline, CDR1 is SQVTM, CDR2 ANQGSEA. The DNA for the CDR3 is TGCAGCGTTGGTAGGAGTCTAGCGACCGACGAGCAGTACTTC. This encodes CSVGRSLATDEQYF.

The rearrangement uses TRBV5-1 and TRBJ2-1; D unclear. The CDR3 contains 14 residues. Germline V gives CDR1 SGHRS, CDR2 YFSETQ. With 0 bases removed from V and 6 bases from J, the gap between germline ends came to 10 bases. CDR3 region: CASSLVGFSNEQFF. The CDR3, as DNA: TGCGCCAGCAGCTTGGTTGGCTTCTCCAATGAGCAGTTCTTC.

The chain combines TRBV5-1 with TRBJ1-3; no clear D. Per the germline V gene, CDR1 is SGHRS and CDR2 is YFSETQ. The V gene lost 3 bases and the J gene lost 0 bases, with 10 bases spanning the gap. The CDR3 contains 15 residues. The DNA of the CDR3 is TGCGCCAGCAGCTATGACGGTACCTCTGGAAACACCATATATTTT. Translating gives CASSYDGTSGNTIYF.

J is TRBJ2-7 and V is TRBV16; 8 nucleotides agree with TRBD1. The J segment lost 6 bases and the V segment lost 0 bases, leaving 7 bases of the junction unmatched. The germline gives CDR1 KGHSY, CDR2 FQNENV. The CDR3 is made up of 15 amino acids. CDR3 DNA sequence: TGTGCCAGCAGCCAATCGTGGCAGGGGGCGAGCGAGCAGTACTTC. It yields the protein CASSQSWQGASEQYF.

This rearrangement joins TRBV10-3 to TRBJ1-1, with 8 bases that match TRBD1. The CDR3 is 13 residues long. With 7 bases clipped from V and 4 bases from J, the junction kept 5 bases outside the gene matches. CDR1 ENHRY and CDR2 SYGVKD come from the germline V gene. CDR3 amino acids: CAIIGQGSTEAFF. Here the CDR3 DNA reads TGTGCCATCATAGGACAGGGAAGCACTGAAGCTTTCTTT.

The gene calls are TRBV2 and TRBJ2-2; 9 nucleotides line up with TRBD1. Losses at the gene ends were 6 bases for V and 5 bases for J; bases not matched to a gene: 13. The CDR3 spans 17 residues. In germline, CDR1 is SNHLY, CDR2 FYNNEI. The CDR3: CASRDRGRLLGTGELFF. CDR3 DNA: TGTGCCAGCAGGGACAGGGGACGTCTTCTGGGTACCGGGGAGCTGTTTTTT.

This clone turned up a few times. The chain joins TRBV6-4 to TRBJ2-5; D uncertain. Germline CDR1 is MRHNA and CDR2 is SNTAGT. The CDR3 extends over 11 amino acids. Deletions cut 11 bases from V and 0 bases from J, with 7 bases between. In DNA, the CDR3 is TGTGCCGGTACAGACCAAGAGACCCAGTACTTC. Translation gives CAGTDQETQYF.